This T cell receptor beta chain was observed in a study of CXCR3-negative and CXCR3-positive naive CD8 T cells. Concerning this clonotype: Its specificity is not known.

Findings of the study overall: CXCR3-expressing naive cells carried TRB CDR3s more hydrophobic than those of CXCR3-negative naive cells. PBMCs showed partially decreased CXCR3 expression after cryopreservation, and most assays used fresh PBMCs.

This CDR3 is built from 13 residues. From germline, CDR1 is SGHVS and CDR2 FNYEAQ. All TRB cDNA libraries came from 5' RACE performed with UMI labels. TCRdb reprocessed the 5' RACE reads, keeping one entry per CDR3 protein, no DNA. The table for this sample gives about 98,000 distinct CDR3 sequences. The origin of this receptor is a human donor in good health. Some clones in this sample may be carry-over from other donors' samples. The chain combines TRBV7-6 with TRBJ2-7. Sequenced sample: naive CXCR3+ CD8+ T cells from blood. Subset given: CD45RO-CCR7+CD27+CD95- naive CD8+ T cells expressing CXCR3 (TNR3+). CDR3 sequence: CASSLSNGYEQYF.